The 25 T cell receptor beta chains below all came from one sample that was sequenced in a study of T-cell memory formation after mild COVID-19. TCRdb called the 5' RACE reads again in MiXCR, with one record for every CDR3 protein. The repertoire includes 100,000 to 150,000 distinct CDR3 sequences, 15% to 20% of them detected once, and 5% to 5.5% sits in the top ten. Sequencing was done on a sample of PBMCs or a T cell subset sorted from them (not recorded which). The receptors were gathered from a young man who had mild COVID-19 (a few samples of this study predate the infection). Cell type and time point are not known.

This clonotype was seen a few times. This rearrangement joins TRBV4-1 to TRBJ1-6, with D unclear. The CDR3 loop spans 15 amino acids. The germline gives CDR1 MGHRA, CDR2 YSYEKL. V lost 0 bases and J 8 bases, leaving 11 bases between the germline ends. The CDR3 nucleotides are TGCGCCAGCAGCCAAGAACCATCGGGGTATTCACCCCTCCACTTT. It specifies CASSQEPSGYSPLHF.

A few counts support this clonotype. The V call is TRBV6-5, the J call TRBJ1-1; D uncertain. This CDR3 contains 14 residues. Germline CDR1 MNHEY, CDR2 SVGAGI. The germline V and J ends were trimmed by 7 bases and 1 base, with 13 bases remaining between them. This chain's CDR3 is CASKKPEENTEAFF. The CDR3 DNA follows: TGTGCCAGCAAAAAGCCAGAGGAGAACACTGAAGCTTTCTTT.

The chain carries TRBV20-1 and TRBJ1-4; D might be TRBD1 (5 bases). The CDR3 spans 15 residues. Germline V gives CDR1 DFQATT, CDR2 SNEGSKA (reference sequence). Trimming cost V 6 bases and J 7 bases, with 21 bases left between them. The CDR3 region has the DNA TGCAGTGCCACTCCCGGGGCACTCGCCGGTGAAAAACTGTTTTTT. Protein sequence: CSATPGALAGEKLFF.

This clonotype was seen a few times. This chain links TRBV5-1 with TRBJ2-3, with D possibly TRBD1 on 5 matching bases. The CDR3 spans 15 residues. V lost 0 bases to trimming and J lost 1 base, with 9 bases between them. Germline V CDR1 and CDR2: SGHRS, YFSETQ. DNA of the CDR3: TGCGCCAGCAGCTTGGGACAGCGACGCACAGATACGCAGTATTTT. Its protein product is CASSLGQRRTDTQYF. The variable domain in full, with the rest retrieved from reference TRBV5-1 and TRBJ2-3, is KAGVTQTPRYLIKTRGQQVTLSCSPISGHRSVSWYQQTPGQGLQFLFEYFSETQRNKGNFPGRFSGRQFSNSRSEMNVSTLELGDSALYLCASSLGQRRTDTQYFGPGTRLTVL.

The chain joins TRBV6-5 to TRBJ2-2; weak D call: TRBD2 (6 bases). Germline V gives CDR1 MNHEY, CDR2 SVGAGI. V lost 5 bases and J 6 bases, leaving 13 bases between the germline ends. The CDR3 is 14 residues long. The CDR3 region has the DNA TGTGCCAGCAGTGGCAACGGGGAGGCCGGGGAGCTGTTTTTT. Encoded protein: CASSGNGEAGELFF.

This clonotype was detected ten times or more. The rearrangement joins TRBV12-3 or TRBV12-4 to TRBJ2-4, with D perhaps matching TRBD2 (6 bases). This CDR3 spans 14 amino acids. Trimming cost V 3 bases and J 7 bases, with 13 bases left between them. CDR3 coding DNA: TGTGCCAGCAGTTTCGGGTTTGGGGGGAACATTCAGTACTTC. This gives the protein CASSFGFGGNIQYF.

The chain recombines TRBV4-2 with TRBJ2-7; D is possibly TRBD2 (6 bases). The CDR3 runs 17 residues. Germline V gene lookup returns CDR1 LGHNA and CDR2 YNFKEQ. Trimming stripped 4 bases from V and 2 bases from J, with 21 bases between. This chain's CDR3 is CASSRPRREKGAYEQYV. The CDR3 nucleotides are TGTGCCAGCAGCCGGCCGAGACGGGAGAAAGGCGCCTACGAGCAGTACGTC.

The J gene is TRBJ1-1, the V gene TRBV19, with unresolved D. The V end lost 6 bases, the J end lost 5 bases, and 13 bases lay between the germline ends. Germline CDR1 and CDR2: LNHDA and SQIVND (reference sequence). The CDR3 runs to 13 residues. CDR3 loop: CASRQVAMTEAFF. Here the CDR3 DNA reads TGTGCCAGTAGGCAAGTCGCGATGACTGAAGCTTTCTTT. The full variable domain, completed using reference TRBV19 and TRBJ1-1, is DGGITQSPKYLFRKEGQNVTLSCEQNLNHDAMYWYRQDPGQGLRLIYYSQIVNDFQKGDIAEGYSVSREKKESFPLTVTSAQKNPTAFYLCASRQVAMTEAFFGQGTRLTVV.

The J gene is TRBJ2-2, the V gene TRBV5-1; weak D call: TRBD1 (5 bases). CDR1 and CDR2 (germline): SGHRS, YFSETQ. Trimming took 4 bases from V and 6 from J, leaving 10 bases between them. CDR3 length: 13 amino acids. This chain's CDR3 is CASSPDTAGELFF. The DNA for the CDR3 is TGCGCCAGCAGCCCGGACACAGCCGGGGAGCTGTTTTTT.

This chain uses TRBV7-6 with TRBJ2-3; 10 nucleotides match TRBD2. This CDR3 is 18 amino acids long. Germline values: CDR1 SGHVS, CDR2 FNYEAQ. The V and J ends lost 1 base and 0 bases, in that order; junction bases with no gene match: 7. CDR3: CASSLEAGGPGSTDTQYF. For the CDR3, the DNA is TGTGCCAGCAGCTTAGAAGCGGGGGGGCCTGGGAGCACAGATACGCAGTATTTT.

This clonotype was counted between two and nine times. The chain is built from TRBV5-1 and TRBJ2-5, with D possibly being TRBD2 (6 bases). CDR3 length equals 13 residues. The V end was cut by 3 bases, the J end by 2 bases, with 8 bases between. The V gene's germline CDR1 is SGHRS and CDR2 YFSETQ. This CDR3 reads CASSSGGQETQYF. The DNA of the CDR3 is TGCGCCAGCAGCTCCGGGGGTCAAGAGACCCAGTACTTC.

CDR3 DNA: TGTGCCAGCAGCCAAGATACCAGGGAATATGGCTACACCTTC. It specifies CASSQDTREYGYTF. The gene calls are TRBV4-2 and TRBJ1-2; D may be TRBD1 (5 bases). Between the trimmed V and J ends, which lost 0 bases and 5 bases, there was a span of 10 bases. The CDR3 covers 14 residues. Per the germline V gene, CDR1 is LGHNA and CDR2 is YNFKEQ.

J is TRBJ1-1 and V is TRBV10-3; the D is unclear. Trimming stripped 2 bases from V and 2 bases from J, with 12 bases between. Germline CDR1 and CDR2: ENHRY and SYGVKD. This CDR3 region has 15 residues. The CDR3 is CAISEPEGSNTEAFF. CDR3 bases: TGTGCCATCAGTGAGCCCGAAGGCAGCAACACTGAAGCTTTCTTT.

The chain has TRBV5-1 and TRBJ2-7; 11 bases fit TRBD1. Germline lookup yields CDR1 SGHRS and CDR2 YFSETQ. This CDR3 has 14 residues. V lost 4 bases, J lost 5 bases, and 5 bases stayed unmatched. The CDR3 bases are TGCGCCAGCAGCACGGGACAGGGGGAGGACGAGCAGTACTTC. Translation: CASSTGQGEDEQYF.

This clonotype was detected only a few times. The V and J genes are TRBV5-1 and TRBJ2-5; tentatively, D is TRBD2 (5 bases). Trimming removed 5 bases from V and 0 bases from J, with 11 bases in between. CDR3 length: 14 residues. Germline V CDR1 and CDR2: SGHRS, YFSETQ. CDR3 region: CASRWTSYQETQYF. CDR3 sequence (DNA): TGCGCCAGCAGATGGACTTCGTACCAAGAGACCCAGTACTTC.

The chain has TRBV12-3 or TRBV12-4 and TRBJ2-1, with TRBD2 identical over 12 bases. V shed 7 bases, J shed 6 bases, and the junction held 4 bases outside the gene matches. The CDR3 spans 14 residues. CDR3 protein: CASTLTSGGNEQFF. The CDR3 nucleotides read TGTGCCAGCACCTTGACTAGCGGGGGCAATGAGCAGTTCTTC.

The V and J genes are TRBV7-2 and TRBJ2-1; D possibly matches TRBD1 or TRBD2 (5 bases each). Germline CDR1 SGHTA, CDR2 FQGNSA. This CDR3 contains 12 residues. V lost 3 bases, J lost 15 bases, and 15 bases lay in between. The CDR3 coding sequence is TGTGCCAGCAGCTTTTCGGGGCGGGTTGTGTTCTTC. Amino acid sequence: CASSFSGRVVFF.

The gene calls are TRBV5-1 and TRBJ1-3; no reliable D call. V was pared by 0 bases and J by 2 bases, with 3 bases between. This CDR3 spans 13 amino acids. CDR1 is SGHRS and CDR2 is YFSETQ in the germline V gene. The CDR3 here is CASSLGAGNTIYF. Here the CDR3 DNA reads TGCGCCAGCAGCTTGGGGGCTGGAAACACCATATATTTT. The entire variable domain, with the rest obtained from reference TRBV5-1 and TRBJ1-3, is as follows: KAGVTQTPRYLIKTRGQQVTLSCSPISGHRSVSWYQQTPGQGLQFLFEYFSETQRNKGNFPGRFSGRQFSNSRSEMNVSTLELGDSALYLCASSLGAGNTIYFGEGSWLTVV.

This clonotype was counted between two and nine times. J is TRBJ2-1 and V is TRBV7-2; 8 positions match TRBD1. The CDR3 covers 17 residues. J gave up 3 bases and V 3 bases, and 10 bases lay outside the gene matches. Germline-derived CDR1 and CDR2 are SGHTA and FQGNSA. The chain's CDR3 is CASSFTPGTGSYNEQFF. CDR3 DNA sequence: TGTGCCAGCAGCTTCACCCCCGGGACAGGCAGCTACAATGAGCAGTTCTTC.

This clonotype was seen more than once but under ten times. The chain employs TRBV5-1 and TRBJ2-7; 7 bases align to TRBD1. From germline, CDR1 is SGHRS and CDR2 YFSETQ. There are 15 residues in the CDR3. Trimming cost V 5 bases and J 0 bases; bases outside gene matches: 8. CDR3 region: CASRRGPQSSYEQYV. Written as DNA, the CDR3 is TGCGCCAGCAGAAGGGGGCCCCAAAGCTCCTACGAGCAGTACGTC.

This chain links TRBV12-3 or TRBV12-4 with TRBJ2-6, with D possibly matching TRBD2 (5 bases). V gave up 8 bases and J gave up 4 bases, with 9 bases separating them. This CDR3 spans 13 amino acids. CDR3 protein: CASLGRGANVLTF. The CDR3 nucleotides are TGTGCCAGCCTGGGGAGAGGGGCCAACGTCCTGACTTTC.

Only a few counts were recorded for this clonotype. This chain connects TRBV5-1 to TRBJ2-7; TRBD1 agrees at 7 bases. J gave up 2 bases and V 0 bases, and 5 bases lay outside the gene matches. The V gene's germline CDR1 is SGHRS and CDR2 YFSETQ. This CDR3 contains 15 residues. The CDR3 reads CASSLETGYPYEQYF. The CDR3 DNA follows: TGCGCCAGCAGCTTGGAGACAGGGTATCCCTACGAGCAGTACTTC.

The CDR3: CASSPWTDSYEQYF. CDR3 DNA: TGTGCCAGCAGCCCGTGGACAGACTCCTACGAGCAGTACTTC. The chain is built from TRBV7-9 and TRBJ2-7; D possibly corresponds to TRBD1 (6 bases). The CDR3 totals 14 residues. Looked up from germline, CDR1 is SEHNR and CDR2 is FQNEAQ (reference sequence). Trimming removed 5 bases at V and 0 bases at J, with 11 bases between.

This clonotype was counted a few times. The rearrangement uses TRBV4-3 and TRBJ1-1; D is unresolved. Trimming took 4 bases from V and 0 from J, leaving 12 bases between them. CDR3 size: 15 residues. Germline CDR1 is LGHNA and CDR2 is YSLEER. The CDR3, as DNA: TGCGCCAGCAGCCGGGGTTCACCTATGAACACTGAAGCTTTCTTT. It encodes CASSRGSPMNTEAFF.

The chain couples TRBV18 to TRBJ1-1; weak D call: TRBD1 (6 bases). The CDR3 contains 13 residues. V was shortened by 1 base and J by 5 bases, with 8 bases between the two germline ends. The germline V gene encodes CDR1 KGHSH and CDR2 LQKENI. CDR3 DNA sequence: TGTGCCAGCTCACCACTCAGGGGTACTGAAGCTTTCTTT. Residues: CASSPLRGTEAFF.